In its sample, the clone carrying this TCR beta chain was seen a few times. The sample's time point: patch test 3, about 24 weeks after DPC sensitization. The treatment was: therapeutic diphenylcyclopropenone sensitization with weekly scalp DPC. MiXCR was run by TCRdb on the RACE reads, yielding one entry per CDR3 protein. The data hold 150,000 to 200,000 distinct CDR3 sequences, with roughly 26% observed a single time. This entry comes from a study of human T cells and chemical hapten exposure. Looking at the study overall: Subjects had 2% DPC placed on about 2 cm by about 2 cm of upper inner arm skin for sensitization. Each patch test put 0.01% DPC on the upper back, and results were read at 6 days.

CDR1 and CDR2 from the germline V gene are LGHDT and YNNKEL (reference sequence). The CDR3 sequence is 15 residues long. Trimming left V 2 bases short and J 7 bases short, with 12 bases between. The receptor comes from a young woman with alopecia areata. Some clones in this sample may be carry-over from other donors' samples. This rearrangement joins TRBV3-1 to TRBJ1-6; D call uncertain. Sample: whole blood, taken in connection with sensitization to the hapten diphenylcyclopropenone (DPC). CDR3 region: CASSQSGNSNSPLHF. CDR3 DNA sequence: TGTGCCAGCAGCCAATCGGGGAATTCGAATTCACCCCTCCACTTT.